These T cell receptor beta chains were read from a single sample in a study of T cells in Graves' hyperthyroidism and ophthalmopathy. In TCRdb, the multiplex PCR reads were re-called with MiXCR into one record per CDR3 protein. Among roughly 600,000 distinct CDR3 sequences listed, 14% were seen once. Sequencing was performed on blood. These receptor sequences come from a woman aged 50 to 60 with Graves' ophthalmopathy. Each CDR3 is given with its conserved first and last residue. Fields, in order: V gene, D gene, J gene, clone size, CDR3 protein, CDR3 DNA. D genes are given only for firm matches. Size is omitted from some rows. Given values are once, few, many or a class for expanded clones.

V: TRBV3-1; D: TRBD1; J: TRBJ1-1; size: many; CDR3: CASSQNRDRGQLKVGTEAFF; DNA: TGTGCCAGCAGCCAAAACCGGGACAGGGGGCAACTAAAGGTCGGCACTGAAGCTTTCTTT
V: TRBV18; D: -; J: TRBJ1-1; size: many; CDR3: CASSPRKIEMNTEAFF; DNA: TGTGCCAGCTCACCTCGAAAGATAGAGATGAACACTGAAGCTTTCTTT
V: TRBV12-3/TRBV12-4; D: -; J: TRBJ2-7; size: many; CDR3: CASSLSGLYEQYF; DNA: TGTGCCAGCAGTCTTAGCGGCCTCTACGAGCAGTACTTC
V: TRBV29-1; D: -; J: TRBJ2-2; size: -; CDR3: CSVRTHGELFF; DNA: TGCAGCGTACGGACACACGGGGAGCTGTTTTTT
V: TRBV28; D: -; J: TRBJ1-1; size: many; CDR3: CASRRGGPLNTEAFF; DNA: TGTGCCAGCAGACGAGGGGGGCCCTTGAACACTGAAGCTTTCTTT
V: TRBV6-1; D: TRBD2; J: TRBJ2-1; size: -; CDR3: CASSGQLAGQQFF; DNA: TGTGCCAGCAGTGGACAGCTAGCGGGACAGCAGTTCTTC
V: TRBV3-1; D: -; J: TRBJ2-3; size: many; CDR3: CASSLRAADTQYF; DNA: TGTGCCAGCAGCCTAAGGGCGGCAGATACGCAGTATTTT
V: TRBV6-1; D: TRBD1; J: TRBJ1-3; size: many; CDR3: CASSSDRGLGNTIYF; DNA: TGTGCCAGCAGTTCTGACAGGGGGTTGGGAAACACCATATATTTT
V: TRBV7-2; D: -; J: TRBJ2-7; size: -; CDR3: CASSLELGARGQYF; DNA: TGTGCCAGCAGCTTAGAGTTGGGGGCGAGGGGGCAGTACTTC
V: TRBV14; D: TRBD1; J: TRBJ1-1; size: few; CDR3: CASRPGGWGTEAFF; DNA: TGTGCCAGCAGGCCAGGGGGCTGGGGCACTGAAGCTTTCTTT
V: TRBV9; D: TRBD2; J: TRBJ2-7; size: -; CDR3: CASSVDRTSGRRYEQYF; DNA: TGTGCCAGCAGCGTAGATCGGACTAGCGGGAGGCGGTACGAGCAGTACTTC
V: TRBV6-2/TRBV6-3; D: -; J: TRBJ2-5; size: few; CDR3: CASSYLGSSSSGTQYF; DNA: TGTGCCAGCAGTTACTTGGGATCCTCTAGCTCCGGGACCCAGTACTTC
V: TRBV12-3/TRBV12-4; D: -; J: TRBJ1-3; size: many; CDR3: CASSFPRAVSGNTIYF; DNA: TGTGCCAGCAGTTTTCCCAGGGCCGTTTCTGGAAACACCATATATTTT
V: TRBV5-1; D: TRBD1; J: TRBJ2-2; size: many; CDR3: CASSFLGQGLTGELFF; DNA: TGCGCCAGCAGCTTTTTGGGACAGGGACTCACCGGGGAGCTGTTTTTT
V: TRBV20-1; D: -; J: TRBJ2-1; size: -; CDR3: CSARETGRGNEQFF; DNA: TGCAGTGCTAGAGAAACGGGCAGGGGCAATGAGCAGTTCTTC
V: TRBV11-2; D: -; J: TRBJ2-1; size: many; CDR3: CASSSRALQLNNEQFF; DNA: TGTGCCAGCAGCTCCCGAGCGCTTCAGCTAAACAATGAGCAGTTCTTC
V: TRBV15; D: TRBD2; J: TRBJ2-5; size: few; CDR3: CATSTRLAGVETQYF; DNA: TGTGCCACCAGCACCCGACTAGCGGGAGTTGAGACCCAGTACTTC
V: TRBV18; D: -; J: TRBJ1-5; size: many; CDR3: CASSPSGPNSNQPQHF; DNA: TGTGCCAGCTCACCGTCGGGACCGAATAGCAATCAGCCCCAGCATTTT
V: TRBV18; D: -; J: TRBJ2-7; size: many; CDR3: CASSPGSGSSYEQYF; DNA: TGTGCCAGCTCACCAGGTTCAGGGAGCTCCTACGAGCAGTACTTC
V: TRBV5-5; D: -; J: TRBJ2-2; size: few; CDR3: CASSRAGSDSNTGELFF; DNA: TGTGCCAGCAGCAGGGCAGGGTCGGACAGCAACACCGGGGAGCTGTTTTTT
V: TRBV27; D: TRBD2; J: TRBJ2-1; size: many; CDR3: CASMRAGVSNEQFF; DNA: TGTGCCAGCATGCGAGCGGGAGTAAGCAATGAGCAGTTCTTC
V: TRBV20-1; D: TRBD1; J: TRBJ1-4; size: -; CDR3: CSARDTQGAANEKLFF; DNA: TGCAGTGCTAGAGACACACAGGGGGCAGCTAATGAAAAACTGTTTTTT
V: TRBV20-1; D: -; J: TRBJ2-3; size: -; CDR3: CSARAQEWPYPPTDTQYF; DNA: TGCAGTGCTAGAGCCCAGGAGTGGCCGTACCCCCCCACAGATACGCAGTATTTT
V: TRBV9; D: -; J: TRBJ2-5; size: -; CDR3: CASSVEDSRETQYF; DNA: TGTGCCAGCAGCGTAGAGGATTCCCGGGAGACCCAGTACTTC
V: TRBV2; D: TRBD2; J: TRBJ2-7; size: many; CDR3: CAAAAGGNREQYF; DNA: TGTGCCGCCGCGGCGGGAGGGAATCGCGAGCAGTACTTC
V: TRBV28; D: -; J: TRBJ1-1; size: many; CDR3: CASRWADTEAFF; DNA: TGTGCCAGCAGGTGGGCTGACACTGAAGCTTTCTTT
V: TRBV27; D: TRBD1; J: TRBJ1-1; size: many; CDR3: CASSPDRVRVVNTEAFF; DNA: TGTGCCAGCAGTCCTGACAGGGTAAGGGTGGTGAACACTGAAGCTTTCTTT
V: TRBV7-2; D: TRBD1; J: TRBJ2-7; size: -; CDR3: CASSSPGQGNYEQYF; DNA: TGTGCCAGCAGCTCTCCGGGACAGGGGAACTACGAGCAGTACTTC
V: TRBV20-1; D: TRBD2; J: TRBJ2-7; size: -; CDR3: CSAPSWTSGRANEQYF; DNA: TGCAGTGCCCCAAGCTGGACTAGCGGGAGGGCTAACGAGCAGTACTTC
V: TRBV6-2/TRBV6-3; D: -; J: TRBJ1-4; size: -; CDR3: CASSYRPLWVDEKLFF; DNA: TGTGCCAGCAGTTACCGACCGTTGTGGGTGGATGAAAAACTGTTTTTT
V: TRBV6-5; D: -; J: TRBJ1-1; size: -; CDR3: CASSLQGTYTEAFF; DNA: TGTGCCAGCAGTCTACAGGGAACTTACACTGAAGCTTTCTTT